The next 4 T cell receptor beta chains were all read from a single sample in a study of radiation and T cells in renal cell carcinoma. Noted time point: blood 4 weeks post-SBRT, at nephrectomy. Treatment of the sample: 15 Gy SBRT to primary tumor, nephrectomy 4 weeks later. Only in-frame clones appear in the TCRdb table, and some are missing; sequencing was by immunoSEQ multiplex PCR. The repertoire consists of approximately 65,000 clones, with roughly 80% occurring once and the leading ten covering over 5.5%. Sequencing was performed on blood, taken from a patient whose treatment included radiotherapy and nephrectomy. All receptors derive from a man in his fifties or sixties with renal cell carcinoma.

V is TRBV4-3 and J is TRBJ2-7, with D possibly being TRBD2 (6 bases). Deletions cut 0 bases from V and 1 base from J, with 7 bases between. This CDR3 has 14 amino acids. In germline, CDR1 is LGHNA, CDR2 YSLEER. This CDR3 is CASSQDRGSYEQYF. The DNA of the CDR3 is TGCGCCAGCAGCCAAGACCGGGGGTCCTACGAGCAGTACTTC.

This chain joins TRBV5-4 and TRBJ2-5; D call uncertain. Deletions cut 2 bases from V and 1 base from J, with 12 bases between. The CDR3 consists of 15 residues. The germline gives CDR1 SGHNT, CDR2 YYREEE (reference sequence). CDR3 protein: CASSFPSTRQETQYF. The CDR3, as DNA: TGTGCCAGCAGCTTCCCTAGTACCCGCCAAGAGACCCAGTACTTC.

This chain uses TRBV19 with TRBJ2-1; D possibly corresponds to TRBD1 (5 bases). Germline V gene data show CDR1 as LNHDA and CDR2 as SQIVND (reference sequence). Trimming removed 8 bases at V and 8 bases at J, with 22 bases between. The CDR3 consists of 15 residues. CDR3 protein: CASSTPGQGRDEQFF. The CDR3 DNA reads as TGTGCCAGTTCTACCCCCGGGCAGGGTCGAGATGAGCAGTTCTTC.

The V gene is TRBV29-1, the J gene TRBJ2-7, with 8 bases that match TRBD1. Trimming took 5 bases from V and 5 from J; bases not matched to a gene: 17. This CDR3 is 16 amino acids long. CDR1 is SQVTM, CDR2 ANQGSEA, per germline. CDR3 in DNA: TGCAGCGTTCGAAAATCCGGGACAGGTAGTTTGGACGAGCAGTACTTC. Translated: CSVRKSGTGSLDEQYF.